The rows below give T cell receptor beta chains drawn from one sample of a study of regulatory T cells in long-lasting Graves disease. TCRdb called the multiplex PCR reads again in MiXCR, with one record for every CDR3 protein. This table has a few hundred thousand distinct CDR3 sequences, 23% appearing once. The specimen was peripheral blood mononuclear cells (PBMCs), collected when the disease was refractory, from a patient treated with antithyroid drugs. The receptors derive from a woman between 40 and 50 years old with Graves disease. Both conserved end residues are part of each CDR3. Fields, in order: V gene, J gene, clone size, CDR3 protein. Clone sizes are given selectively: once, few, many, or a class where the clone is expanded.

TRBV5-1	TRBJ1-1	many	CASSGQRDTEAFF
TRBV29-1	TRBJ1-5	.	CSVEGRDRGRNQPQHF
TRBV10-3	TRBJ1-5	few	CAISERGNQPQHF
TRBV28	TRBJ2-7	.	CASSSKTSGLYEQYF
TRBV29-1	TRBJ2-5	many	CSVGGTGQETQYF
TRBV20-1	TRBJ2-7	many	CSASFVSPYEQYF
TRBV20-1	TRBJ1-1	.	CSAARRLAVNTEAFF
TRBV28	TRBJ2-1	few	CASRTGTVDNEQFF
TRBV12-3/TRBV12-4	TRBJ2-2	many	CASSLSAGGMGTGELFF
TRBV12-3/TRBV12-4	TRBJ2-2	many	CASSFGGRLTGELFF
TRBV20-1	TRBJ2-2	many	CSASYTGELFF
TRBV28	TRBJ1-6	.	CASSWRGRNSPLHF
TRBV6-5	TRBJ1-1	many	CASSYFQGPNTEAFF
TRBV7-9	TRBJ2-6	few	CASSMLSGANVLTF
TRBV10-3	TRBJ2-7	many	CAIGGRRSYEQYF
TRBV5-1	TRBJ1-3	few	CASSVSTGAGNTIYF
TRBV9	TRBJ1-4	few	CASSPRGGDEKLFF
TRBV29-1	TRBJ1-4	few	CSAGGEGTNEKLFF
TRBV20-1	TRBJ2-1	.	CSAIDGRRSYNEQFF
TRBV5-1	TRBJ2-5	many	CASSSAGTSGLETQYF
TRBV2	TRBJ2-7	.	CASSLAPGNYEQYF
TRBV2	TRBJ2-2	few	CASSPGLAYTGELFF
TRBV3-1	TRBJ1-5	few	CASSQVVVAQPQHF
TRBV7-9	TRBJ2-7	few	CASSFTGTEQYF
TRBV7-9	TRBJ2-5	.	CASSLGWGGPQETQYF
TRBV20-1	TRBJ2-5	few	CSAPTGTIAGGWIETQYF
TRBV12-3/TRBV12-4	TRBJ2-4	many	CASSPSLAKNIQYF
TRBV19	TRBJ2-1	.	CASRRIIAGGPYNEQFF
TRBV19	TRBJ1-1	.	CASSIDWTGTEAFF
TRBV11-2	TRBJ2-1	.	CASSTYSTYNEQFF
TRBV11-1	TRBJ1-1	many	CASSHGGPNTEAFF
TRBV6-9	TRBJ2-7	.	CASSYDAVGEGYEQYF
TRBV20-1	TRBJ1-4	many	CSATPEGEKLFF
TRBV27	TRBJ2-7	few	CASSYSVSGRLSYEQYF
TRBV9	TRBJ2-7	few	CASSVDAGGPGYEQYF
TRBV2	TRBJ1-1	many	CASIAAYGLEAFF
TRBV11-2	TRBJ2-2	.	CASSPPRTFAGELFF
TRBV25-1	TRBJ2-3	few	CASSSHSDTQYF
TRBV3-1	TRBJ1-1	.	CASSLQRRGTEAFF
TRBV28	TRBJ1-2	.	CATMRQANYGYTF
TRBV7-8	TRBJ1-5	many	CASSLRPGFYSNQPQHF
TRBV20-1	TRBJ2-7	many	CSAMERLAGREQYF
TRBV2	TRBJ2-5	many	CASSEFLAGTEQETQYF
TRBV20-1	TRBJ1-6	many	CSARRQGLGSPLHF
TRBV27	TRBJ2-7	many	CASSPTDRGLRYEQYF
TRBV20-1	TRBJ1-6	few	CSALQGTAGGSPLHF